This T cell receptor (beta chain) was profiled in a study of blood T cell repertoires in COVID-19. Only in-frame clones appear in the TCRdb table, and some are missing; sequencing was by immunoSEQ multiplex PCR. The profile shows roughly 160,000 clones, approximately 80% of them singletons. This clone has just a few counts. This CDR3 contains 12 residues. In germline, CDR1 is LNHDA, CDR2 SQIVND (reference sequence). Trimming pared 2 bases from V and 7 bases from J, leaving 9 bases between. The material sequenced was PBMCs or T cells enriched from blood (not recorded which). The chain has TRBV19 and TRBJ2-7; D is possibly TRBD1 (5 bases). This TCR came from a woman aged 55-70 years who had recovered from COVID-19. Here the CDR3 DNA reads TGTGCCAGTAGTATACTATCAGGGGAGCAGTACTTC. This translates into CASSILSGEQYF.